This T cell receptor beta chain is from a study of blood T cell repertoires in COVID-19 (dated by TCRdb to about 2020). Turning to the overall study: The collaborator samples originated in the United States, Italy and Spain and spanned the acute and convalescent phases of COVID-19. Where available, HLA class I and class II types were taken from metadata supplied by the sample provider and were not determined by assay-based typing. The sample metadata nearly always contained a de-identified subject ID, COVID-19 status, age in years and sex. The prospective study material was composed of cDNA or gDNA derived from T cells, B-cell-depleted T cells, or PBMCs. Deeply sampled blood TCRbeta repertoires from subjects exposed to, actively infected with, or recovered from COVID-19 were included in the dataset. The samples were drawn from the first 160 participants of the ongoing ImmuneRACE study and from 950 to 1,500 subjects provided by 6 global collaborators. A freely available public database, intended as a resource for researchers studying the immune response to SARS-CoV-2, is where the repertoires were released. General findings and caveats noted by the study authors: The amount of clinical and demographic metadata varied by source and participant and was provided uncurated.

One collaborating source in Seattle enrolled patients while the patients were actively infected and followed the patients over time throughout the course of disease. Each collaborating institution followed its own protocols to collect whole blood in K2EDTA tubes. Collaborator samples were shipped for TCRbeta analysis as frozen whole blood, isolated PBMCs, or DNA extracted from either sample type. The CDR3 holds 13 amino acids from the cysteine to the phenylalanine. Only the CDR3 part of the read is kept: 39 bases, read in frame from the first base. CDR1 and CDR2 (GTSNPN, SVGIG) derive from the germline V gene (reference sequence). V is cut by 3 bases and J by 0 bases, and the space between the germline ends is 8 bases. The immunoSEQ Assay, a bias-controlled multiplex PCR, was used to amplify TCRbeta CDR3 regions from genomic DNA. The original pipeline was this. Within the assay, amplification of reference gene primers was used to estimate how many nucleated cells each sample contained. To quantify the absolute abundance of each unique TCRbeta CDR3 rearrangement, sequence reads were collapsed and filtered. For each sample, productive Simpson clonality was calculated by taking the square root of Simpson's diversity index across productive rearrangements. TCRdb stores this immuneACCESS table with in-frame sequences only. Part of the clones is absent; in the studies checked, under half of the shortfall reflects unresolved V genes, and no reason is known for the rest. That table gives V, J and clone size, and the DNA gave D and trimming. A total of some 300,000 clones appear in this sample, around 91% of them only once. Clones ranked in the top ten supply 1% of the sample.

Remarks on this clone: Its antigen remains undetermined. Base qualities were left out, and no much larger clone turns up one base away.

The sequence is built from TRBV30 and TRBJ1-2, and the D gene may be TRBD1, 6 bases matching. Material for sequencing was peripheral blood. This sequence was found in a woman aged 40 to 50 with COVID-19, enrolled during active disease. The nucleotide sequence reads as follows: TGTGCCTGGAGGGGACAAGCTAACTATGGCTACACCTTC. The encoded protein is CAWRGQANYGYTF.